The T cell receptor (delta chain) described here comes from a study of Vδ1+ human thymocytes. The template was reverse-transcribed extracted RNA. Pooled V-gene forward primers with one constant-region reverse primer generated the CDR3 amplicons by multiplex PCR. TCRdb made new clone calls on the multiplex PCR reads using CATT. The sample lists 20,000 to 25,000 delta-chain clones, 8% to 10% occurring once. Thymocytes were sorted as CD3+ TCRVdelta1+ TCRVdelta2- after alphabeta T cell depletion. Study findings and constraints: Unexpected Vdelta2 sequences could cause misinterpretation of bulk repertoire data. Thymic delta-chain repertoires held around 20% Vdelta2 sequences and few Vdelta3, despite high sort purity. Thymic TRG and TRD repertoires appeared highly polyclonal, with Gaussian CDR3 length distributions.

Note on this clone: Antigen unknown.

The CDR3 has 15 residues. The V end lost 1 base, the J end lost 2 bases, and 11 bases lay between the germline ends. Germline CDR1 TSWWSYY, CDR2 QGS. This TCR was recovered from a child in the first two years of life who had congenital heart surgery. The rearrangement uses TRDV1 and TRDJ1; D perhaps matches TRDD2 (5 bases). Assignment of the J gene here rests on matching the DNA to germline, because TCRdb gives none. Sample: Vdelta1+ gamma-delta thymocytes from the thymus. Subset denoted: FACS-sorted CD3+ TCRalphabeta- TCRVdelta1+ TCRVdelta2- thymocytes. CDR3 residues: CALGEPFSWTDKLIF. The CDR3 DNA follows: TGTGCTCTTGGGGAACCCTTTTCCTGGACCGATAAACTCATCTTT.